This TCR beta chain was sequenced for a study of T cells in Graves' hyperthyroidism and ophthalmopathy. Study conclusions and caveats: The majority of expanded thyroid clonotypes above 0.001 also appeared in blood.

On this clonotype: As yet, its antigen is unknown. A much larger clone differs by one base, so this may be a read error.

Germline V gene data show CDR1 as DFQATT and CDR2 as SNEGSKA (reference sequence). The CDR3 consists of 13 residues. RNA transcripts gave rise to amplified TCR beta CDR3 regions. Primed by the HTBI set, a first-round RT-PCR was run on the TCR CDR3. TCRdb re-called the multiplex PCR reads through MiXCR, storing one row per CDR3 protein. The data show a few hundred thousand distinct CDR3 sequences, around 16% seen once. With a duration under 2 months, the hyperthyroidism was newly diagnosed in patients aged 18 to 65. Exclusion criteria comprised uncontrolled infection, other autoimmune disease, pregnancy or lactation.

Sequencing was done on a sample of blood. This TCR came from a young woman with Graves' hyperthyroidism that later progressed to Graves' ophthalmopathy. This chain connects TRBV20-1 to TRBJ1-5; D may be TRBD1 (6 bases). CDR3 residues: CSANPGVNQPRHF. CDR3 nucleotide sequence: TGCAGTGCTAACCCAGGGGTCAATCAGCCCCGGCATTTT.